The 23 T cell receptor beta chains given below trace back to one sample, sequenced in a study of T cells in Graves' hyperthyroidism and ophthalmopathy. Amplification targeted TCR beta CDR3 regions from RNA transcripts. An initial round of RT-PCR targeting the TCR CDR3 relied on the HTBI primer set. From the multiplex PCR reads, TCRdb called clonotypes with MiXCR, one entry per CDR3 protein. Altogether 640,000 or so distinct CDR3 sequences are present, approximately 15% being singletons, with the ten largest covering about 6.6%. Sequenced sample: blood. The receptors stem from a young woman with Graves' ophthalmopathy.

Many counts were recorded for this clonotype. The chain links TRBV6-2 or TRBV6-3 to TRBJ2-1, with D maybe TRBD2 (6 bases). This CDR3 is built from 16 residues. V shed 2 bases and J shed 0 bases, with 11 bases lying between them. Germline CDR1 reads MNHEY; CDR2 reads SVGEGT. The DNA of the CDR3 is TGTGCCAGCAGTTACGATCCGCGGGACTCCTACAATGAGCAGTTCTTC. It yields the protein CASSYDPRDSYNEQFF.

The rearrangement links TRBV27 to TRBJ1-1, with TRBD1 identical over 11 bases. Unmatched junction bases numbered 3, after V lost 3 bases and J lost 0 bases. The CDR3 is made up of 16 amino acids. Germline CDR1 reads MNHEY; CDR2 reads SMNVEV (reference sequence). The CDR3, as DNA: TGTGCCAGCAGTTTGTGGACAGGGGGCGTGAACACTGAAGCTTTCTTT. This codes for CASSLWTGGVNTEAFF.

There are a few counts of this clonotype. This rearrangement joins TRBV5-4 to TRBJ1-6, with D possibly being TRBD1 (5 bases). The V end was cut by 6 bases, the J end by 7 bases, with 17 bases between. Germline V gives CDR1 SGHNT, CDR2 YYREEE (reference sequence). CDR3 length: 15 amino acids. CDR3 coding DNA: TGTGCCAGCACCCTCATGGGGGAGGGCAATTCACCCCTCCACTTT. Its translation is CASTLMGEGNSPLHF.

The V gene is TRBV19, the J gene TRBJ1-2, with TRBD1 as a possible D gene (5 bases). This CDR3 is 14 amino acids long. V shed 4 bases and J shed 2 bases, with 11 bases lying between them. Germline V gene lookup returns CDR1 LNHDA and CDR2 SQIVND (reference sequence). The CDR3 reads CASSTQTDNYGYTF. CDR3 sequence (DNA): TGTGCCAGTAGTACCCAGACAGACAACTATGGCTACACCTTC.

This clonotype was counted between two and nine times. This CDR3 is CASSSGTGGMEQYF. The DNA of the CDR3 is TGTGCCAGCAGCTCTGGGACAGGGGGCATGGAGCAGTACTTC. V usage is TRBV7-8 and J usage is TRBJ2-7; 12 bases align to TRBD1. The germline V gene has CDR1 SGHVS and CDR2 FQNEAQ. CDR3 length equals 14 residues. V lost 4 bases and J lost 7; bases outside the gene matches: 5.

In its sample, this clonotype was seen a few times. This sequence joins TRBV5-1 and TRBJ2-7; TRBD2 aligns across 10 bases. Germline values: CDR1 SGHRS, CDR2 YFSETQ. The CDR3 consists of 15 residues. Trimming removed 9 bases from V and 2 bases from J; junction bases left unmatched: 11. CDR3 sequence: CATRFGTSETYEQYF. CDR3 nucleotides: TGCGCCACCCGATTCGGGACTAGCGAGACCTACGAGCAGTACTTC.

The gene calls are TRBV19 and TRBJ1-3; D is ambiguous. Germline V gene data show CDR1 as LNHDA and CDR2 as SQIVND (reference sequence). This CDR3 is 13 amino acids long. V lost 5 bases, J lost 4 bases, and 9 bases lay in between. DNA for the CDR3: TGTGCCAGTAGTCCAGACCGAGGAAACACCATATATTTT. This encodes CASSPDRGNTIYF.

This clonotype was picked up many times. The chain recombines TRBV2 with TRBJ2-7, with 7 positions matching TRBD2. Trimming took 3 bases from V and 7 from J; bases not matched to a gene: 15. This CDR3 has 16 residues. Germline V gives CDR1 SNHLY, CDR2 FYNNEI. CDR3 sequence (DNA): TGTGCCAGCAGTGAGAACACGGGACTACCCTCTTTGGAGCAGTACTTC. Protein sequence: CASSENTGLPSLEQYF.

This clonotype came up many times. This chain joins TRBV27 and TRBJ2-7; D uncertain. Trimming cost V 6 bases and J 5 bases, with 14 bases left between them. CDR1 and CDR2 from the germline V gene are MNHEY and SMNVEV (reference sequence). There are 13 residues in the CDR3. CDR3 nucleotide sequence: TGTGCCAGCAGGACCGGGTTTAGTAACGAGCAGTACTTC. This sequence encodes CASRTGFSNEQYF.

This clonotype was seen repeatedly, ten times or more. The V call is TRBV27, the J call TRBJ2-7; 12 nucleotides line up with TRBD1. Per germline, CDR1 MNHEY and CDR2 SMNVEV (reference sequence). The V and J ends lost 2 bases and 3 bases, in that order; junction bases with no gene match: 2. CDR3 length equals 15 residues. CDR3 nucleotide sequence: TGTGCCAGCAGTTTAGGGACAGGGGGCTACTACGAGCAGTACTTC. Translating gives CASSLGTGGYYEQYF.

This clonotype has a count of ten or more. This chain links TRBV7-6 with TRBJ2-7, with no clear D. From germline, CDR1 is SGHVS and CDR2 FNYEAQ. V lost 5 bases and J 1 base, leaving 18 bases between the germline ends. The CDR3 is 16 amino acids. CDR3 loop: CASSPSPDAGSYEQYF. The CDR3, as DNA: TGTGCCAGCAGCCCCTCTCCCGACGCCGGATCCTACGAGCAGTACTTC.

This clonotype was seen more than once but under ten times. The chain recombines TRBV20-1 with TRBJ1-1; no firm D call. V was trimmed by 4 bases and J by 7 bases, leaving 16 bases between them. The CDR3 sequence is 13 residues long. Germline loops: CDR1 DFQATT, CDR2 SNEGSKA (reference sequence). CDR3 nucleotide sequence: TGCAGTGCTACTTCCTCTGGGAGGAGTGAAGCTTTCTTT. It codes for CSATSSGRSEAFF.

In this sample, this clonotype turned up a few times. The CDR3 DNA sequence: TGCGCCAGCAGCCAAGCGTGGGGACAGGGAGTTTCGTTACAAGAGACCCAGTACTTC. Translation gives CASSQAWGQGVSLQETQYF. The rearrangement links TRBV4-3 to TRBJ2-5; 9 bases fit TRBD1. V lost 1 base, J lost 2 bases, and 14 bases stayed unmatched. CDR1 and CDR2 (germline): LGHNA, YSLEER. There are 19 residues in the CDR3.

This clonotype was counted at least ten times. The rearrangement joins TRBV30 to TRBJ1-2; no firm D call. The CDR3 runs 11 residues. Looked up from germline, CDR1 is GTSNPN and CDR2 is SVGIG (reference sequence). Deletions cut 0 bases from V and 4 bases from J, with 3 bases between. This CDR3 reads CAWSVAYGYTF. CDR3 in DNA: TGTGCCTGGAGTGTAGCCTATGGCTACACCTTC.

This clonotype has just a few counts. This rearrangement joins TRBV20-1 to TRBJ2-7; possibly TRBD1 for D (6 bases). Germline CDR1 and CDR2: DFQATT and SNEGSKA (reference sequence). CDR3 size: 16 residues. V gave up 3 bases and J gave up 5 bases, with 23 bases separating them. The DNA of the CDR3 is TGCAGTGCTAGGGACAAAAACAGGGTTCATCGGGACGAGCAGTACTTC. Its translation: CSARDKNRVHRDEQYF.

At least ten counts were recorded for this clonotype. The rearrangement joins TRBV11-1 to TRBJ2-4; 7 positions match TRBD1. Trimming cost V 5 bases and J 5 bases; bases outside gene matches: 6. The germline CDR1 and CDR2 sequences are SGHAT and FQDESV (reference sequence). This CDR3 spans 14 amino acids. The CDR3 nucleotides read TGTGCCAGCAGCCACCCCGGGACAGAAAACATTCAGTACTTC. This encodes CASSHPGTENIQYF.

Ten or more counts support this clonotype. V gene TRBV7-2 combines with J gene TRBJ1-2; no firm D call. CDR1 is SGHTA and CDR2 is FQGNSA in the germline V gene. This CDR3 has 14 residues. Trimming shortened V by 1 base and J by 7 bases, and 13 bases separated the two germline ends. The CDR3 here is CASSLGWSVPGYTF. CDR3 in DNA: TGTGCCAGCAGCTTAGGCTGGTCGGTTCCTGGCTACACCTTC.

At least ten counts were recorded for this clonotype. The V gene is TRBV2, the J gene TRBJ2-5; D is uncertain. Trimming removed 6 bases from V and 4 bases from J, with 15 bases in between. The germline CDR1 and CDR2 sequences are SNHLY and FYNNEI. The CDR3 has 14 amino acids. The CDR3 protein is CASSPGYKGETQYF. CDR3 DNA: TGTGCCAGCAGCCCTGGCTACAAAGGAGAGACCCAGTACTTC.

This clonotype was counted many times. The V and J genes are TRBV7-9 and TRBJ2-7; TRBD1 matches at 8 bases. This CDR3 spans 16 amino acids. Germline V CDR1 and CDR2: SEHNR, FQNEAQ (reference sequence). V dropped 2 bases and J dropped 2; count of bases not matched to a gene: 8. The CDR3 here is CASSLPLGQEAYEQYF. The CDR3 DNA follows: TGTGCCAGCAGCTTACCTCTGGGACAGGAGGCCTACGAGCAGTACTTC.

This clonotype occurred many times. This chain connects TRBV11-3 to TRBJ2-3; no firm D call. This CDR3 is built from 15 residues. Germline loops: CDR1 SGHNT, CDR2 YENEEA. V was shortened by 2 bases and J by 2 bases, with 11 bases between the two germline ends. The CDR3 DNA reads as TGTGCCAGCAGCTTATCGGCAGCCTACACAGATACGCAGTATTTT. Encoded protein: CASSLSAAYTDTQYF.

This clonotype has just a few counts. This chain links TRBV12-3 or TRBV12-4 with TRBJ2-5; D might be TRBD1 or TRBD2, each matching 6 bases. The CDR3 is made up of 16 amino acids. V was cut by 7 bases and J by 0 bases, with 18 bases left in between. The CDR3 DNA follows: TGTGCCAGCACAGGCTCGGGGGCGGTGAACCAAGAGACCCAGTACTTC. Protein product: CASTGSGAVNQETQYF.

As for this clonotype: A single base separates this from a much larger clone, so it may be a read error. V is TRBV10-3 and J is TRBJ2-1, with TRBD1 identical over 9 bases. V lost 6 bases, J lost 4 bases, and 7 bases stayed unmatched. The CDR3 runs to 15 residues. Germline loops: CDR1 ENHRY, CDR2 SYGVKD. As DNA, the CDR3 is TGTGCCATCAGCGGCCGGACAGGGGAGTACAATGAGCAGTTCTTC. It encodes CAISGRTGEYNEQFF.

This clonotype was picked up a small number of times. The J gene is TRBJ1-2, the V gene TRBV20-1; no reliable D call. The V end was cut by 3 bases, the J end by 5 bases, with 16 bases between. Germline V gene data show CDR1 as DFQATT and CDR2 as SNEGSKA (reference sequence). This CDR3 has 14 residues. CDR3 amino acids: CSASRAGVGYGYTF. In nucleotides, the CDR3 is TGCAGTGCTAGCCGGGCAGGAGTCGGTTATGGCTACACCTTC.